This entry concerns a single T cell receptor (beta chain). The sample comes from a study of shared T cell receptors in the human thymus. Germline loops: CDR1 SGHDT, CDR2 YYEEEE. The V and J ends lost 1 base and 3 bases respectively, with 22 bases between them. The CDR3 has 18 residues. The repertoire was sequenced with immunoSEQ multiplex PCR; TCRdb's copy has only in-frame clones and lacks some. The table lists hundreds of thousands of clones, approximately 87% of them singletons. These data were also reused for a study on human thymus T cells. From that paper: Corrective surgery for congenital heart defects was being performed on the healthy Finnish infants who were the donors. During corrective heart surgery, resections were taken, and the thymus tissue came from them.

Specimen: thymocytes. This chain connects TRBV5-6 to TRBJ1-1; perhaps TRBD1 as D (5 bases). The receptor comes from a boy under two years old with a congenital heart defect. DNA of the CDR3: TGTGCCAGCAGCTTGACGTTGGGGGGTTCAATCATGGACACTGAAGCTTTCTTT. Residues: CASSLTLGGSIMDTEAFF.